Below, one T cell receptor beta chain is given with its context. Its cognate antigen is unknown. The data belong to a study of shared clonotypes between healthy human individuals. The CDR3 has 15 amino acids. Deep-level running was used for the assay. Assay: immunoSEQ multiplex PCR; the TCRdb copy retains only in-frame clones and omits some. The table records about 2,100,000 clones, approximately 94% of them present only once. Study-wide points: Between a handful of donors, naive CD4 clonotypes were shared at a level of about 5.3%. Genetic and exposure-history diversity was limited by the few donors.

The naive CD8 subset, CD45RO-negative cells positively selected for CCR7, excluded terminally differentiated effector memory CD45RA+ cells. Sequenced input: naive CD8+ T cells from PBMCs. The source is a man aged 18 to 30 in good health. Some clones in this sample may be carry-over from other donors' samples. V gene TRBV21-1 combines with J gene TRBJ2-1; the table's D call, TRBD1, was not checked against the DNA. TRBV21-1 is a known pseudogene. The DNA for the CDR3 is TGTGCCAGCAGCACTCGTCAGGGGGCGCCCAATGAGCAGTTCTTC. Its protein product is CASSTRQGAPNEQFF.